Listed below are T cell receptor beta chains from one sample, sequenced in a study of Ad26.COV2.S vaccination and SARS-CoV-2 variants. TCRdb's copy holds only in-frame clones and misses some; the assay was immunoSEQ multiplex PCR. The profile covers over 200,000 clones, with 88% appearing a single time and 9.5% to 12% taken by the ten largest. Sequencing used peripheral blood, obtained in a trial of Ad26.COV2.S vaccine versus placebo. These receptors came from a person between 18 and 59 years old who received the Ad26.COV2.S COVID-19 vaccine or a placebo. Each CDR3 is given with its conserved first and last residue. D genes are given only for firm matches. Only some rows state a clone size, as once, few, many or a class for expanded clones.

CASSQDQGAPYQETQYF	TGTGCCAGCAGCCAAGATCAGGGGGCCCCGTACCAAGAGACCCAGTACTTC	TRBV3-1/TRBV3-2	TRBD1	TRBJ2-5	NA
CASSRGTPGNQPQHF	TGTGCCAGCTCCAGGGGGACTCCGGGCAATCAGCCCCAGCATTTT	TRBV7-9	TRBD1	TRBJ1-5	NA
CSVDRGNTGELFF	TGCAGCGTCGACCGGGGCAACACCGGGGAGCTGTTTTTT	TRBV29-1	NA	TRBJ2-2	NA
CASSLERGTFDGYTF	TGTGCCAGCAGCTTGGAGCGGGGAACCTTTGATGGCTACACCTTC	TRBV5-5	NA	TRBJ1-2	NA
CASSGLSNQPQHF	TGTGCCAGCAGCGGTTTAAGTAATCAGCCCCAGCATTTT	TRBV5-5	NA	TRBJ1-5	NA
CASEGTKNIQYF	TGCGCCAGTGAGGGAACCAAAAACATTCAGTACTTC	TRBV10-1	NA	TRBJ2-4	NA
CAWSVGGVPSSNQPQHF	TGTGCCTGGAGTGTAGGGGGAGTCCCGAGCAGCAATCAGCCCCAGCATTTT	TRBV30	NA	TRBJ1-5	NA
CASSNRGRWTGELFF	TGTGCCAGTAGTAATCGGGGTCGCTGGACCGGGGAGCTGTTTTTT	TRBV19	NA	TRBJ2-2	NA
CASSYVGTNEKLFF	TGTGCCAGCAGTTACGTTGGTACTAATGAAAAACTGTTTTTT	TRBV6-5	NA	TRBJ1-4	NA
CASSLRGLRTDTQYF	TGTGCCAGCAGCTTAAGGGGGCTAAGGACAGATACGCAGTATTTT	TRBV7-3	NA	TRBJ2-3	NA
CASSSSQGYGYTF	TGTGCCAGCAGTTCATCACAGGGCTATGGCTACACCTTC	TRBV6-5	NA	TRBJ1-2	few
CASSLRSSRVFQHF	TGTGCCAGCAGTTTACGATCAAGCCGGGTCTTCCAGCATTTT	TRBV28	NA	TRBJ1-5	NA
CASTKSLTGQGHNEQFF	TGTGCCAGTACTAAATCGCTTACCGGACAGGGACACAATGAGCAGTTCTTC	TRBV19	TRBD1	TRBJ2-1	NA
CASSQDGVLGNQPQHF	TGCGCCAGCAGCCAAGATGGGGTTCTGGGCAATCAGCCCCAGCATTTT	TRBV4-1	NA	TRBJ1-5	NA
CASSLSGISSYEQYF	TGTGCCAGCAGCCTCAGCGGGATCTCCTCCTACGAGCAGTACTTC	TRBV27	TRBD2	TRBJ2-7	NA
CASSQGRGGSYEQYF	TGTGCCAGCAGCCAGGGTAGGGGTGGTTCCTACGAGCAGTACTTC	TRBV3-1/TRBV3-2	NA	TRBJ2-7	NA
CAISGQANYGYTF	TGTGCCATCAGTGGACAGGCTAACTATGGCTACACCTTC	TRBV10-3	NA	TRBJ1-2	NA